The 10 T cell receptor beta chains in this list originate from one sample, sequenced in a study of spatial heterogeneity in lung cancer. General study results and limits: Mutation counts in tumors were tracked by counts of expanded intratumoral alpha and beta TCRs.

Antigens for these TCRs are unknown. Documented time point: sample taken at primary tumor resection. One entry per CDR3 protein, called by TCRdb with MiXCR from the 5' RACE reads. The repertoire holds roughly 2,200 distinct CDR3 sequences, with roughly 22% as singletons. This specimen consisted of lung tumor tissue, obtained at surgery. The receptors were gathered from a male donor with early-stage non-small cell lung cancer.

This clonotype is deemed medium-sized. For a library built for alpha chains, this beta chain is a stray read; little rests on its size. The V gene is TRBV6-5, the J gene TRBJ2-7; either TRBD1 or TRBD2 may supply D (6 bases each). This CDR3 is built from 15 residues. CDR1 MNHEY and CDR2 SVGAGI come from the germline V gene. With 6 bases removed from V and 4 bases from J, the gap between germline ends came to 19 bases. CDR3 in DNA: TGTGCCAGCAGAATATACGTGGGGGGCTTTTACGAGCAGTACTTC. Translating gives CASRIYVGGFYEQYF.

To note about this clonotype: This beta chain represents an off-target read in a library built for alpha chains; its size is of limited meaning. The CDR3 region is CSAGVAGRDYEQYF. CDR3 nucleotide sequence: TGCAGTGCTGGGGTGGCAGGAAGGGACTACGAGCAGTACTTC. This chain joins TRBV20-1 and TRBJ2-7; D is unresolved. Per the germline V gene, CDR1 is DFQATT and CDR2 is SNEGSKA (reference sequence). The CDR3 runs to 14 residues. The V and J ends lost 5 bases and 3 bases respectively, with 17 bases between them.

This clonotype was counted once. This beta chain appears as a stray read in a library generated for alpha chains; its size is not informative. The CDR3 nucleotides read TGTGCCAGCAGTTACTCGAATCTAAACTATGGCTACACCTTC. This encodes CASSYSNLNYGYTF. The rearrangement uses TRBV6-5 and TRBJ1-2; D gene ambiguous. This CDR3 spans 14 amino acids. V dropped 0 bases and J dropped 2 bases, with 7 bases sitting between them. CDR1 is MNHEY and CDR2 is SVGAGI in the germline V gene.

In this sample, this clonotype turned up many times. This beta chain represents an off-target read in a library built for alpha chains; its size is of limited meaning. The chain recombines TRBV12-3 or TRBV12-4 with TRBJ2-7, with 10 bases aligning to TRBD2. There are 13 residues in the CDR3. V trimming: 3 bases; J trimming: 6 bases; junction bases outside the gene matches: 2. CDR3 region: CASSLGLATEQYF. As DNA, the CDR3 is TGTGCCAGCAGTTTGGGACTAGCGACCGAGCAGTACTTC.

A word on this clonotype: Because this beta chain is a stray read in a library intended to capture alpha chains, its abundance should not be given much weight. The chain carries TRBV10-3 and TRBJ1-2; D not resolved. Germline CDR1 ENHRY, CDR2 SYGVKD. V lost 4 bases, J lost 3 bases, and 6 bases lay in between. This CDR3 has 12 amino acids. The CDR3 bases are TGTGCCATCAGTGGCCGGGACTATGGCTACACCTTC. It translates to CAISGRDYGYTF.

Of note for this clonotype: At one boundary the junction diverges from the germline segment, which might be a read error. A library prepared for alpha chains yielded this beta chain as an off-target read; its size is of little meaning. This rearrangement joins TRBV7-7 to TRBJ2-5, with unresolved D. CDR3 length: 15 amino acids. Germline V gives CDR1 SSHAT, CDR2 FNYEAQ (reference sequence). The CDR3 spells CASSLTIAEQETQYF. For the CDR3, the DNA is TGTGCTAGCAGCTTAACGATTGCGGAACAAGAGACCCAGTACTTC.

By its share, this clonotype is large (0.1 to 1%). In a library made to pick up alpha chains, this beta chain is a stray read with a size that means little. The chain's CDR3 is CAISGQGYGYTF. CDR3 bases: TGTGCCATCTCGGGACAGGGTTATGGCTACACCTTC. The chain is built from TRBV6-6 and TRBJ1-2, with 9 bases fitting TRBD1. The V segment lost 10 bases and the J segment 5 bases; nucleotides outside the gene matches: 5. Germline CDR1 and CDR2: MNHNY and SVGAGI (reference sequence). CDR3 size: 12 residues.

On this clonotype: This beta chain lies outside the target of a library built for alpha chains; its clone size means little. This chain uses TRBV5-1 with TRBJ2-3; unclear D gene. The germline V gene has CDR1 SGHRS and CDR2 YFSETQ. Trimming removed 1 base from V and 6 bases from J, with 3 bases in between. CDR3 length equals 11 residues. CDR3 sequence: CASSLSDTQYF. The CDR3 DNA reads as TGCGCCAGCAGCTTGAGCGATACGCAGTATTTT.

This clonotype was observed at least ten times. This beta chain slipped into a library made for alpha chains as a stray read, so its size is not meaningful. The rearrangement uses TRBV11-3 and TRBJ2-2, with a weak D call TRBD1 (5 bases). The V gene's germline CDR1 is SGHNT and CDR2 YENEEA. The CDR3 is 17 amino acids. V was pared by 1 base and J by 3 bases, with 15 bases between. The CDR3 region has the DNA TGTGCCAGCAGCTTAGTGGGGCCAGGGATTGACACCGGGGAGCTGTTTTTT. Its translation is CASSLVGPGIDTGELFF.

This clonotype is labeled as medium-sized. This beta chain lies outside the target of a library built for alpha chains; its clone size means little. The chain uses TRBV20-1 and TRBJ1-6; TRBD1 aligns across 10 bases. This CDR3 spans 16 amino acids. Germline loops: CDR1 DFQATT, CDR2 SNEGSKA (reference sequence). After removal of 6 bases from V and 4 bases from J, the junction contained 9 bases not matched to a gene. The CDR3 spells CSAWDRGPHYNSPLHF. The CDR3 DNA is TGCAGTGCATGGGACAGGGGACCCCATTATAATTCACCCCTCCACTTT.